Below, one TCR beta chain is given with its context. The data were produced by immunoSEQ multiplex PCR, yet TCRdb's version contains in-frame clones alone and is incomplete. The sample gives under 150,000 clones, roughly 84% of which show up once; around 8.5% is in the top ten. This sample was included in a study of blood T cell repertoires in COVID-19. Trimming cost V 0 bases and J 3 bases; bases outside gene matches: 5. This CDR3 region has 15 residues. Germline lookup yields CDR1 SGDLS and CDR2 YYNGEE. The sample consisted of peripheral blood. The receptor was derived from a woman in her 40s with acute or convalescent COVID-19. V is TRBV9 and J is TRBJ2-7, with 8 positions matching TRBD2. CDR3 region: CASSVGIAGLYEQYF. Written as DNA, the CDR3 is TGTGCCAGCAGCGTAGGGATAGCGGGGCTCTACGAGCAGTACTTC.